The source of this T cell receptor beta chain is a study of T-cell reconstitution after alpha-beta-depleted transplantation in children. There are a few counts of this clonotype. Unique molecular identifiers featured in how the TCRbeta library was prepared. TCRdb fed the PCR reads into MiXCR, producing one record per CDR3 protein. The data show about 610,000 distinct CDR3 sequences, 10% to 13% seen once. The TCR comes from a human donor who donated a stem cell graft to a child with acute myeloid leukemia. The material sequenced was PBMCs from the stem cell graft donor, taken from the stem cell graft.

CDR3 sequence reads: CSARDPLGSSYNEQFF. The CDR3 DNA reads TGCAGTGCTAGAGATCCATTAGGGAGCTCCTACAATGAGCAGTTCTTC. This sequence joins TRBV20-1 and TRBJ2-1; possibly TRBD2 for D (5 bases). V was clipped by 0 bases and J by 0 bases, with 12 bases between them. The germline V gene has CDR1 DFQATT and CDR2 SNEGSKA (reference sequence). The CDR3 consists of 16 residues.